This T cell receptor (beta chain) stems from a study of post-analysis software for immune sequencing data. Findings of the study overall: Among multiple sclerosis patients, normalized Chao1 diversity was significantly below that of controls. Four or five TRBV segments were more frequent in patients than controls; TRBV5-6, TRBV5-1 and TRBV20-1 belonged to this group. Under F measure analysis, samples from one preparation batch co-clustered strongly.

As regards this clonotype: Its matching antigen is unknown.

Unique molecular identifiers had been added to the TCR beta cDNA libraries. Researchers reported a few hundred thousand cDNA molecules coming from roughly 1 to 10 million T cells. TCRdb recomputed calls from the PCR reads with MiXCR, one row per CDR3 protein. This table has 380,000 or so distinct CDR3 sequences, less than 40% appearing once. Trimming took off 6 bases at V and 2 bases at J, with 11 bases between the two ends. The CDR3 length is 15 residues. The clonotype comes from a girl between 5 and 17 years old with multiple sclerosis. The specimen was blood. The chain is built from TRBV12-3 or TRBV12-4 and TRBJ1-6, with D possibly matching TRBD1 (5 bases). CDR3 in amino acids: CASRGGSTYNSPLHF. The CDR3 nucleotides are TGTGCCAGCAGGGGGGGGAGTACCTATAATTCACCCCTCCACTTT.